These 27 T cell receptor beta chains came from one sample sequenced in a study of a mutant IDH1 vaccine in newly diagnosed glioma. Measured with immunoSEQ multiplex PCR; TCRdb has only the in-frame clones, and not every one. The data contain 35,000 to 45,000 clones, over 70% of them singletons. Time point: week 47, end of study. A single vaccine dose contained 300 ug of mutant IDH1 20-mer peptide, and topical imiquimod was used with it. Antigen specificity for these receptors is unknown. The starting material was PBMCs, obtained from a glioma patient whose treatment included an IDH1 peptide vaccine. These TCRs come from a man between 40 and 49 years old with glioma.

V usage is TRBV5-8 and J usage is TRBJ2-1, with 7 bases identical to TRBD2. Looked up from germline, CDR1 is SGHTS and CDR2 is YDEGEE. This CDR3 comprises 15 residues. The V gene end was trimmed by 1 base and the J gene end by 7 bases; junction bases not matched to a gene: 8. The CDR3 DNA follows: TGTGCCAGCAGCTTGATAAGCGGGGTATTAAATGAGCAGTTCTTC. Protein sequence: CASSLISGVLNEQFF.

J is TRBJ1-4 and V is TRBV18; D is perhaps TRBD1 (5 bases). The CDR3 contains 14 residues. Germline CDR1 KGHSH, CDR2 LQKENI. V was trimmed by 3 bases and J by 7 bases, leaving 12 bases between them. The CDR3 sequence is CASSPQGVGEKLFF. CDR3 in DNA: TGTGCCAGCTCACCTCAAGGGGTGGGTGAAAAACTGTTTTTT.

This clone has more than one count but fewer than ten. This chain links TRBV4-1 with TRBJ2-3; TRBD2 matches at 7 bases. Germline CDR1 reads MGHRA; CDR2 reads YSYEKL. The CDR3 sequence is 15 residues long. Trimming removed 6 bases from V and 4 bases from J; junction bases left unmatched: 10. CDR3 protein: CASRKIAGAADTQYF. The CDR3 coding sequence is TGCGCCAGCAGGAAAATCGCGGGAGCAGCAGATACGCAGTATTTT.

The chain joins TRBV2 to TRBJ1-1, with 9 bases aligning to TRBD1. The CDR3 length is 14 residues. The V gene's germline CDR1 is SNHLY and CDR2 FYNNEI. V was pared by 6 bases and J by 1 base, with 3 bases of the junction left unmatched. The CDR3 bases are TGTGCCAGCAGCGGGGGACAGGGGAACACTGAAGCTTTCTTT. Its protein is CASSGGQGNTEAFF.

The V gene is TRBV30, the J gene TRBJ1-2; no clear D gene. The germline V gene has CDR1 GTSNPN and CDR2 SVGIG (reference sequence). Trimming took off 0 bases at V and 6 bases at J, with 11 bases between the two ends. This CDR3 comprises 13 residues. The DNA of the CDR3 is TGTGCCTGGAGTGTTCTGACATTGGATGGCTACACCTTC. This gives the protein CAWSVLTLDGYTF. Variable domain in full (rest from reference TRBV30 and TRBJ1-2): SQTIHQWPATLVQPVGSPLSLECTVEGTSNPNLYWYRQAAGRGLQLLFYSVGIGQISSEVPQNLSASRPQDRQFILSSKKLLLSDSGFYLCAWSVLTLDGYTFGSGTRLTVV.

The V and J genes are TRBV11-3 and TRBJ2-3; the match to TRBD2 covers 7 bases. CDR1 and CDR2 (germline): SGHNT, YENEEA. The V gene end was trimmed by 4 bases and the J gene end by 0 bases; junction bases not matched to a gene: 4. The CDR3 has 15 amino acids. CDR3 nucleotide sequence: TGTGCCAGCAGCTCTAGCGGCTATAGCACAGATACGCAGTATTTT. Amino acid sequence: CASSSSGYSTDTQYF.

This clone has more than one count but fewer than ten. The CDR3 coding sequence is TGTGCCAGCAGCTTAGACCGGGACAGGGGTACCTACGAGCAGTACTTC. This sequence encodes CASSLDRDRGTYEQYF. V is TRBV7-6 and J is TRBJ2-7; 10 positions match TRBD1. CDR1 and CDR2 from the germline V gene are SGHVS and FNYEAQ. The CDR3 consists of 16 residues. V gave up 1 base and J gave up 2 bases; unmatched junction bases: 5.

The J gene is TRBJ2-1, the V gene TRBV19; 11 bases agree with TRBD2. The length of the CDR3 is 15 residues. V shed 2 bases, J shed 8 bases, and the junction held 5 bases outside the gene matches. The germline V gene has CDR1 LNHDA and CDR2 SQIVND (reference sequence). CDR3 region: CASSITSGSGDEQFF. In nucleotides, the CDR3 is TGTGCCAGTAGTATAACTAGCGGGAGCGGCGATGAGCAGTTCTTC.

J is TRBJ2-7 and V is TRBV4-2; no reliable D call. V was shortened by 0 bases and J by 0 bases, with 6 bases between the two germline ends. This CDR3 comprises 14 residues. Germline assignment: CDR1 LGHNA and CDR2 YNFKEQ. This chain's CDR3 is CASSQDTPSYEQYF. The DNA for the CDR3 is TGTGCCAGCAGCCAAGATACACCCTCCTACGAGCAGTACTTC.

This clone showed up just once. The chain carries TRBV27 and TRBJ1-1; D is ambiguous. The CDR3 has 16 residues. Germline CDR1 reads MNHEY; CDR2 reads SMNVEV (reference sequence). V lost 5 bases and J 1 base, leaving 17 bases between the germline ends. The CDR3 reads CASSLRTVDPNTEAFF. In DNA form, the CDR3 reads TGTGCCAGCAGTCTCCGGACCGTAGACCCGAACACTGAAGCTTTCTTT.

This clone occurred a few times. CDR3 loop: CSVGVGAENTEAFF. Written as DNA, the CDR3 is TGCAGCGTTGGGGTAGGGGCCGAGAACACTGAAGCTTTCTTT. The chain combines TRBV29-1 with TRBJ1-1; D perhaps matches TRBD1 (5 bases). The CDR3 contains 14 residues. Trimming removed 4 bases from V and 1 base from J, with 13 bases in between. CDR1 and CDR2 from the germline V gene are SQVTM and ANQGSEA. The whole variable domain, remainder taken from reference TRBV29-1 and TRBJ1-1, is SAVISQKPSRDICQRGTSLTIQCQVDSQVTMMFWYRQQPGQSLTLIATANQGSEATYESGFVIDKFPISRPNLTFSTLTVSNMSPEDSSIYLCSVGVGAENTEAFFGQGTRLTVV.

V gene TRBV4-1 combines with J gene TRBJ1-2; D is perhaps TRBD1 (5 bases). Germline V gene data show CDR1 as MGHRA and CDR2 as YSYEKL. V was pared by 0 bases and J by 2 bases, with 13 bases between. This CDR3 spans 16 amino acids. In DNA, the CDR3 is TGCGCCAGCAGCCAAGATCGCATGAACAGGAACTATGGCTACACCTTC. It codes for CASSQDRMNRNYGYTF.

Judged by abundance, this clone is medium-sized (0.01 to 0.1%). This sequence joins TRBV4-3 and TRBJ1-1, with TRBD1 matching 7 bases. The CDR3 length is 15 residues. Germline CDR1 LGHNA, CDR2 YSLEER. J was trimmed by 5 bases and V by 1 base; bases with no gene match: 7. CDR3 amino acids: CASSQVPGGGTEAFF. In DNA, the CDR3 is TGCGCCAGCAGCCAAGTACCAGGGGGAGGGACTGAAGCTTTCTTT.

The chain links TRBV15 to TRBJ2-1; 12 bases line up with TRBD2. The CDR3 length is 14 residues. Per germline, CDR1 LNHNV and CDR2 YYDKDF (reference sequence). V dropped 2 bases and J dropped 8; count of bases not matched to a gene: 1. In DNA, the CDR3 is TGTGCCACCAGCAGAAGACTAGCGGGAGATGAGCAGTTCTTC. Its protein is CATSRRLAGDEQFF.

This clone was seen only a few times. The chain carries TRBV15 and TRBJ1-1; the match to TRBD1 covers 9 bases. The germline CDR1 and CDR2 sequences are LNHNV and YYDKDF (reference sequence). The junction had 21 bases not matched to a gene; V was cut back by 3 bases and J by 7 bases. The CDR3 is 19 residues long. The CDR3 loop is CATSSSHLGRTGDGGEAFF. The DNA of the CDR3 is TGTGCCACCAGCAGTTCTCACCTCGGCAGGACAGGGGACGGCGGTGAAGCTTTCTTT.

V and J are TRBV5-4 and TRBJ2-1, with D tentatively TRBD1 or TRBD2 (5 bases each). In germline, CDR1 is SGHNT, CDR2 YYREEE (reference sequence). This CDR3 is built from 17 residues. The ends were cut back, 0 bases at V and 0 bases at J, with 13 bases in the middle. CDR3 protein: CASSLGGAIRSYNEQFF. CDR3 in DNA: TGTGCCAGCAGCTTGGGAGGGGCGATACGCTCCTACAATGAGCAGTTCTTC.

The V gene is TRBV6-6, the J gene TRBJ1-1, with 8 bases fitting TRBD1. J gave up 1 base and V 7 bases, and 8 bases lay outside the gene matches. In germline, CDR1 is MNHNY, CDR2 SVGAGI (reference sequence). There are 15 residues in the CDR3. CDR3 protein: CASNGQGRGNTEAFF. The CDR3 DNA is TGTGCCAGCAACGGACAGGGACGGGGGAACACTGAAGCTTTCTTT.

This clone was seen a few times. This rearrangement joins TRBV19 to TRBJ1-2; D is perhaps TRBD1 (6 bases). The CDR3 runs 13 residues. Germline V gene data show CDR1 as LNHDA and CDR2 as SQIVND (reference sequence). V gave up 5 bases and J gave up 8 bases, with 15 bases separating them. CDR3 nucleotides: TGTGCCAGTAGTCAAGGGGGATGGAGGGGCTACACCTTC. Amino acids: CASSQGGWRGYTF.

The gene calls are TRBV11-3 and TRBJ2-7; 7 positions match TRBD2. Germline-derived CDR1 and CDR2 are SGHNT and YENEEA. V dropped 5 bases and J dropped 0; count of bases not matched to a gene: 4. The CDR3 extends over 14 amino acids. This CDR3 reads CASSPGGVSYEQYF. CDR3 bases: TGTGCCAGCAGCCCTGGGGGGGTCTCCTACGAGCAGTACTTC.

The chain couples TRBV6-1 to TRBJ2-7, with 8 bases that match TRBD2. Germline V CDR1 and CDR2: MNHNS, SASEGT. This CDR3 contains 17 residues. The V and J ends lost 4 bases and 2 bases, in that order; junction bases with no gene match: 13. The CDR3 DNA sequence: TGTGCCAGCAGTGTAGAATCCAGCGGGAGTCACACCTACGAGCAGTACTTC. The encoded protein is CASSVESSGSHTYEQYF.

The rearrangement joins TRBV20-1 to TRBJ1-1, with TRBD1 as a possible D gene (5 bases). Trimming shortened V by 6 bases and J by 6 bases, and 11 bases separated the two germline ends. Germline loops: CDR1 DFQATT, CDR2 SNEGSKA (reference sequence). The CDR3 extends over 11 amino acids. The CDR3: CSAQTDSEAFF. As DNA, the CDR3 is TGCAGTGCCCAGACAGATTCTGAAGCTTTCTTT.

This clone was seen more than once but under ten times. V usage is TRBV5-1 and J usage is TRBJ2-1; 8 bases line up with TRBD2. J was trimmed by 5 bases and V by 7 bases; bases with no gene match: 8. The CDR3 has 14 amino acids. Germline V gene data show CDR1 as SGHRS and CDR2 as YFSETQ. The chain's CDR3 is CASRTGGPNNEQFF. In nucleotides, the CDR3 is TGCGCCAGCCGAACGGGAGGGCCCAACAATGAGCAGTTCTTC. The full variable domain, with the rest looked up from reference TRBV5-1 and TRBJ2-1, is KAGVTQTPRYLIKTRGQQVTLSCSPISGHRSVSWYQQTPGQGLQFLFEYFSETQRNKGNFPGRFSGRQFSNSRSEMNVSTLELGDSALYLCASRTGGPNNEQFFGPGTRLTVL.

The gene calls are TRBV6-5 and TRBJ1-6; 8 nucleotides agree with TRBD1. The length of the CDR3 is 14 residues. Germline CDR1 is MNHEY and CDR2 is SVGAGI. Trimming cost V 2 bases and J 7 bases; bases outside gene matches: 1. The CDR3 nucleotides are TGTGCCAGCAGTTACGGGACAGGAAATTCACCCCTCCACTTT. Amino acid sequence: CASSYGTGNSPLHF.

J is TRBJ1-2 and V is TRBV30; TRBD1 matches at 7 bases. V was pared by 7 bases and J by 1 base, with 6 bases of the junction left unmatched. Germline V gene data show CDR1 as GTSNPN and CDR2 as SVGIG (reference sequence). This CDR3 has 13 amino acids. CDR3 region: CAFPRDSNYGYTF. The CDR3 DNA follows: TGTGCCTTCCCACGGGACAGTAACTATGGCTACACCTTC. Together with reference TRBV30 and TRBJ1-2, the CDR3 gives the full variable domain: SQTIHQWPATLVQPVGSPLSLECTVEGTSNPNLYWYRQAAGRGLQLLFYSVGIGQISSEVPQNLSASRPQDRQFILSSKKLLLSDSGFYLCAFPRDSNYGYTFGSGTRLTVV.

This clone was found a few times. The rearrangement uses TRBV5-4 and TRBJ1-2, with D possibly matching TRBD1 (5 bases). Germline V gene sequence: CDR1 SGHNT, CDR2 YYREEE (reference sequence). V gave up 2 bases and J gave up 8 bases, with 19 bases separating them. This CDR3 comprises 15 residues. The CDR3 DNA sequence: TGTGCCAGCAGCTTATACTCTGTCAGGGCCAACGGCTACACCTTC. Amino acids: CASSLYSVRANGYTF.

This chain links TRBV5-5 with TRBJ1-1, with D tentatively TRBD1 (6 bases). The germline V gene encodes CDR1 SGHKS and CDR2 YYEKEE (reference sequence). V lost 0 bases and J 4 bases, leaving 7 bases between the germline ends. The length of the CDR3 is 13 residues. The CDR3: CASSLEGGTEAFF. The DNA for the CDR3 is TGTGCCAGCAGCTTGGAGGGGGGCACTGAAGCTTTCTTT. Together with reference TRBV5-5 and TRBJ1-1, the CDR3 gives the full variable domain: DAGVTQSPTHLIKTRGQQVTLRCSPISGHKSVSWYQQVLGQGPQFIFQYYEKEERGRGNFPDRFSARQFPNYSSELNVNALLLGDSALYLCASSLEGGTEAFFGQGTRLTVV.

V is TRBV27 and J is TRBJ2-5; D unclear. The CDR3 length is 13 residues. CDR1 and CDR2 from the germline V gene are MNHEY and SMNVEV (reference sequence). V dropped 0 bases and J dropped 5 bases, with 7 bases sitting between them. This chain's CDR3 is CASSLSVEETQYF. The DNA of the CDR3 is TGTGCCAGCAGTTTATCAGTGGAGGAGACCCAGTACTTC.